The 32 T cell receptor beta chains listed next were all sequenced from one sample in a study of blood T cell repertoires in COVID-19. Using immunoSEQ multiplex PCR, the repertoire was profiled, and TCRdb retains in-frame clones only, with some absent. The sample lists roughly 77,000 clones, around four fifths occurring once. Sequencing input: peripheral blood. These receptor sequences come from a human donor in a cohort sampled during active COVID-19.

The rearrangement links TRBV28 to TRBJ2-6, with D tentatively TRBD2 (6 bases). The germline CDR1 and CDR2 sequences are MDHEN and SYDVKM. Trimming took off 8 bases at V and 0 bases at J, with 14 bases between the two ends. The CDR3 runs to 16 residues. CDR3 DNA: TGTGCCAGCCTGGGGAGGAGTACCTCTGGGGCCAACGTCCTGACTTTC. Its protein is CASLGRSTSGANVLTF.

This rearrangement joins TRBV11-2 to TRBJ1-1; no clear D. The CDR3 sequence is 15 residues long. The germline V gene encodes CDR1 SGHAT and CDR2 FQNNGV. The ends were cut back, 2 bases at V and 2 bases at J, with 12 bases in the middle. In DNA form, the CDR3 reads TGTGCCAGCAGCTTAATGCAGGTCGGTAACACTGAAGCTTTCTTT. Amino acids: CASSLMQVGNTEAFF.

This sequence joins TRBV10-3 and TRBJ2-1; 9 bases agree with TRBD2. The CDR3 runs 13 residues. Germline CDR1 ENHRY, CDR2 SYGVKD. The V segment lost 6 bases and the J segment 5 bases; nucleotides outside the gene matches: 2. This chain's CDR3 is CAIRRLADNEQFF. The CDR3 DNA sequence: TGTGCCATCAGGAGACTAGCGGACAATGAGCAGTTCTTC.

The chain links TRBV18 to TRBJ2-7; D uncertain. The CDR3 sequence is 14 residues long. V lost 2 bases and J lost 0, with 8 bases in between. Germline CDR1 and CDR2: KGHSH and LQKENI. Here the CDR3 reads CASSPNSVSYEQYF. DNA for the CDR3: TGTGCCAGCTCACCAAATTCGGTCTCCTACGAGCAGTACTTC.

V gene TRBV19 combines with J gene TRBJ2-4; the D gene is possibly TRBD2 (6 bases). This CDR3 region has 14 residues. Trimming left V 8 bases short and J 0 bases short, with 11 bases between. The germline CDR1 and CDR2 sequences are LNHDA and SQIVND (reference sequence). The CDR3 coding sequence is TGTGCCAGTTATTCCGGGGGAGCCAAAAACATTCAGTACTTC. It yields the protein CASYSGGAKNIQYF.

The rearrangement joins TRBV19 to TRBJ2-7; no clear D. This CDR3 comprises 13 residues. V was trimmed by 1 base and J by 7 bases, leaving 11 bases between them. The germline CDR1 and CDR2 sequences are LNHDA and SQIVND (reference sequence). CDR3 residues: CASSIGVAWEQYF. CDR3 nucleotide sequence: TGTGCCAGTAGTATAGGAGTAGCATGGGAGCAGTACTTC.

This clone showed up just once. The chain employs TRBV19 and TRBJ2-7, with D possibly matching TRBD2 (6 bases). Germline lookup yields CDR1 LNHDA and CDR2 SQIVND (reference sequence). V lost 3 bases to trimming and J lost 6 bases, with 12 bases between them. This CDR3 is 13 amino acids long. CDR3 loop: CASSMWQGGEQYF. The CDR3, as DNA: TGTGCCAGTAGTATGTGGCAGGGAGGCGAGCAGTACTTC.

The rearrangement joins TRBV12-3 or TRBV12-4 to TRBJ2-7; unclear D gene. This CDR3 comprises 12 residues. V shed 5 bases and J shed 3 bases, with 8 bases lying between them. CDR3 sequence: CASSPPSYEQYF. The CDR3 nucleotides are TGTGCCAGCAGTCCCCCTAGCTACGAGCAGTACTTC.

The genes are TRBV10-3 and TRBJ2-7; 10 bases fit TRBD1. The length of the CDR3 is 14 residues. Germline V lookup: CDR1 ENHRY, CDR2 SYGVKD. The junction had 6 bases not matched to a gene; V was cut back by 4 bases and J by 6 bases. CDR3 bases: TGTGCCATCAGTGGGACAGGGGGACAAGGCGAGCAGTACTTC. Translating it yields CAISGTGGQGEQYF.

The chain couples TRBV7-9 to TRBJ1-1; D is unclear. This CDR3 spans 13 amino acids. The germline V gene encodes CDR1 SEHNR and CDR2 FQNEAQ (reference sequence). With 2 bases removed from V and 6 bases from J, the gap between germline ends came to 10 bases. Here the CDR3 reads CASSLLQMPEAFF. In nucleotides, the CDR3 is TGTGCCAGCAGCTTATTGCAGATGCCTGAAGCTTTCTTT.

The chain couples TRBV6-6 to TRBJ2-7; D is ambiguous. This CDR3 is built from 17 residues. The V end lost 5 bases, the J end lost 5 bases, and 25 bases lay between the germline ends. The germline gives CDR1 MNHNY, CDR2 SVGAGI (reference sequence). The CDR3 sequence: CASSPYSGLPSRNEQYF. The DNA of the CDR3 is TGTGCCAGCAGTCCTTACTCAGGTCTTCCGAGCAGGAACGAGCAGTACTTC.

V is TRBV5-6 and J is TRBJ1-1; TRBD1 might be the D (6 bases). The CDR3 has 14 amino acids. V lost 1 base, J lost 8 bases, and 15 bases lay in between. CDR1 SGHDT and CDR2 YYEEEE come from the germline V gene. CDR3 DNA: TGTGCCAGCAGCTTGTCCGGGACACTCGCCGAAGCTTTCTTT. Encoded protein: CASSLSGTLAEAFF.

This chain joins TRBV5-1 and TRBJ2-7, with 9 bases lining up with TRBD1. Germline CDR1 and CDR2: SGHRS and YFSETQ. The CDR3 runs 16 residues. With 4 bases clipped from V and 1 base from J, the junction kept 9 bases outside the gene matches. CDR3 sequence (DNA): TGCGCCAGCAGCCCAGATACGGGACAGGGATCCTACGAGCAGTACTTC. It is translated as CASSPDTGQGSYEQYF.

The chain couples TRBV12-3 or TRBV12-4 to TRBJ1-5, with unresolved D. Between the trimmed V and J ends, which lost 2 bases and 5 bases, there was a span of 7 bases. The CDR3 runs 13 residues. For the CDR3, the DNA is TGTGCCAGCAGTTTAAATGTCGATCAGCCCCAGCATTTT. Translated: CASSLNVDQPQHF.

This chain joins TRBV5-6 and TRBJ2-7, with a weak D call TRBD2 (5 bases). Looked up from germline, CDR1 is SGHDT and CDR2 is YYEEEE. The CDR3 contains 16 residues. The V and J ends lost 4 bases and 0 bases respectively, with 17 bases between them. The CDR3 nucleotides read TGTGCCAGCAGCCTAAAGCCCGTTGGGAGCTCCTACGAGCAGTACTTC. Translated: CASSLKPVGSSYEQYF.

The chain is built from TRBV7-2 and TRBJ2-7, with 9 positions matching TRBD1. Germline CDR1 is SGHTA and CDR2 is FQGNSA. This CDR3 contains 13 residues. Losses at the gene ends were 5 bases for V and 4 bases for J; bases not matched to a gene: 3. In nucleotides, the CDR3 is TGTGCCAGCAGCGGACAGGGGCGTTACGAGCAGTACTTC. It specifies CASSGQGRYEQYF.

The genes are TRBV12-3 or TRBV12-4 and TRBJ2-7, with a possible D match to TRBD1 (6 bases). This CDR3 spans 13 amino acids. Deletions cut 5 bases from V and 1 base from J, with 9 bases between. CDR3 residues: CASSRTVSYEQYF. In DNA form, the CDR3 reads TGTGCCAGCAGTCGGACAGTTTCCTACGAGCAGTACTTC.

This clone turned up a few times. The gene calls are TRBV3-1 (or the pseudogene TRBV3-2) and TRBJ1-4, with a weak D call TRBD1 (5 bases). CDR1 is LGHDT, CDR2 YNNKEL, per germline (reference sequence). The CDR3 consists of 15 residues. V was trimmed by 5 bases and J by 7 bases, leaving 17 bases between them. CDR3 amino acids: CASSTGGGWREKLFF. The CDR3, as DNA: TGTGCCAGCAGCACGGGGGGAGGTTGGCGTGAAAAACTGTTTTTT.

This chain joins TRBV11-3 and TRBJ1-1, with TRBD1 matching 7 bases. With V trimmed by 2 bases and J by 1 base, 10 bases remained unmatched. This CDR3 is built from 17 residues. Per germline, CDR1 SGHNT and CDR2 YENEEA. The CDR3 sequence: CASSLRVSGQWNTEAFF. CDR3 coding DNA: TGTGCCAGCAGCTTAAGAGTCTCGGGACAGTGGAACACTGAAGCTTTCTTT.

This clone was picked up a small number of times. The V gene is TRBV3-1 (or the pseudogene TRBV3-2), the J gene TRBJ1-2; possibly TRBD1 for D (6 bases). V lost 4 bases to trimming and J lost 8 bases, with 23 bases between them. The germline V gene encodes CDR1 LGHDT and CDR2 YNNKEL (reference sequence). The CDR3 has 16 residues. CDR3 in amino acids: CASSPEGSGGAGGYTF. The CDR3 DNA sequence: TGTGCCAGCAGCCCTGAAGGAAGCGGGGGCGCGGGGGGCTACACCTTC.

This chain connects TRBV7-2 to TRBJ2-5; 11 positions match TRBD2. The J segment lost 5 bases and the V segment lost 2 bases, leaving 4 bases of the junction unmatched. The CDR3 length is 15 residues. The V gene's germline CDR1 is SGHTA and CDR2 FQGNSA. The CDR3 bases are TGTGCCAGCAGCTTACGTCCTAGCGGGGGGGAGACCCAGTACTTC. Translating gives CASSLRPSGGETQYF.

The rearrangement links TRBV5-6 to TRBJ1-2; maybe TRBD1 (6 bases). CDR1 and CDR2 from the germline V gene are SGHDT and YYEEEE. V gave up 3 bases and J gave up 8 bases, with 20 bases separating them. This CDR3 has 15 residues. The CDR3 nucleotides are TGTGCCAGCAGCTACAAACTAGACAGGTCTGGCGGCTACACCTTC. The encoded protein is CASSYKLDRSGGYTF. The variable domain in full, completed from reference TRBV5-6 and TRBJ1-2, reads DAGVTQSPTHLIKTRGQQVTLRCSPKSGHDTVSWYQQALGQGPQFIFQYYEEEERQRGNFPDRFSGHQFPNYSSELNVNALLLGDSALYLCASSYKLDRSGGYTFGSGTRLTVV.

This chain connects TRBV6-6 to TRBJ2-2; D may be TRBD2 (6 bases). V gave up 11 bases and J gave up 1 base, with 14 bases separating them. In germline, CDR1 is MNHNY, CDR2 SVGAGI (reference sequence). This CDR3 has 14 residues. CDR3 sequence (DNA): TGTGCCTCCTTGGGGCGGGAGAACACCGGGGAGCTGTTTTTT. Translation gives CASLGRENTGELFF.

The V call is TRBV7-3, the J call TRBJ2-1; no firm D call. The CDR3 has 15 amino acids. CDR1 is SGHTA, CDR2 FQGTGA, per germline. The V end was cut by 1 base, the J end by 0 bases, with 7 bases between. CDR3 coding DNA: TGTGCCAGCAGCTTAAGTACAGTCTCCTACAATGAGCAGTTCTTC. As protein: CASSLSTVSYNEQFF.

The V gene is TRBV5-1, the J gene TRBJ2-7; the D gene is possibly TRBD2 (5 bases). From germline, CDR1 is SGHRS and CDR2 YFSETQ. V was cut by 3 bases and J by 5 bases, with 15 bases left in between. The CDR3 contains 14 residues. The CDR3 nucleotides read TGCGCCAGCAGCTCCCAAAGCGGTCTCAACGAGCAGTACTTC. Protein product: CASSSQSGLNEQYF.

In this sample, this clone turned up a few times. The chain recombines TRBV2 with TRBJ2-6; no clear D. V was clipped by 3 bases and J by 4 bases, with 4 bases between them. The CDR3 is 13 residues long. The germline V gene has CDR1 SNHLY and CDR2 FYNNEI. The CDR3 protein is CASSDRGANVLTF. The CDR3 DNA is TGTGCCAGCAGTGACAGAGGGGCCAACGTCCTGACTTTC.

The chain carries TRBV6-5 and TRBJ1-4, with a tentative D call TRBD1 (5 bases). This CDR3 region has 15 residues. The ends were cut back, 6 bases at V and 2 bases at J, with 13 bases in the middle. In germline, CDR1 is MNHEY, CDR2 SVGAGI. CDR3 nucleotide sequence: TGTGCCAGCAGATTATTAGGGGCTACTAATGAAAAACTGTTTTTT. Its translation: CASRLLGATNEKLFF.

The chain couples TRBV20-1 to TRBJ2-5; D might be TRBD2 (6 bases). Germline-derived CDR1 and CDR2 are DFQATT and SNEGSKA (reference sequence). V gave up 5 bases and J gave up 13 bases, with 17 bases separating them. The CDR3 is made up of 11 amino acids. The DNA for the CDR3 is TGCAGTGCTTGCCTACGAGGGGACTTGTACTTC. It translates to CSACLRGDLYF.

The CDR3 nucleotides read TGTGCCAGCAGTTACCGGTATGGCTACACCTTC. Its translation: CASSYRYGYTF. The V and J genes are TRBV6-6 and TRBJ1-2; D not resolved. The V and J ends lost 2 bases and 5 bases respectively, with 3 bases between them. CDR1 MNHNY and CDR2 SVGAGI come from the germline V gene (reference sequence). The length of the CDR3 is 11 residues.

DNA for the CDR3: TGTGCCTGGACCAGCCCGGGACAGGGGTCCACTGAAGCTTTCTTT. Translation gives CAWTSPGQGSTEAFF. The chain employs TRBV30 and TRBJ1-1; 10 nucleotides agree with TRBD1. V lost 4 bases and J lost 4; bases outside the gene matches: 9. Per germline, CDR1 GTSNPN and CDR2 SVGIG (reference sequence). The CDR3 totals 15 residues.

V usage is TRBV4-3 and J usage is TRBJ1-6, with 7 bases that match TRBD1. The CDR3 loop spans 16 amino acids. Trimming cost V 3 bases and J 6 bases; bases outside gene matches: 8. Germline V CDR1 and CDR2: LGHNA, YSLEER. This chain's CDR3 is CASSQGGQAFNSPLHF. CDR3 nucleotides: TGCGCCAGCAGCCAGGGCGGACAGGCGTTTAATTCACCCCTCCACTTT.

This sequence joins TRBV9 and TRBJ2-7, with TRBD1 identical over 7 bases. Trimming took 2 bases from V and 2 from J; bases not matched to a gene: 10. Germline CDR1 is SGDLS and CDR2 is YYNGEE. The CDR3 is made up of 16 amino acids. The CDR3 is CASSVDAGTAAYEQYF. CDR3 bases: TGTGCCAGCAGCGTTGATGCCGGGACAGCAGCCTACGAGCAGTACTTC. The full variable domain, in which reference TRBV9 and TRBJ2-7 provide the parts outside the CDR3, is DSGVTQTPKHLITATGQRVTLRCSPRSGDLSVYWYQQSLDQGLQFLIQYYNGEERAKGNILERFSAQQFPDLHSELNLSSLELGDSALYFCASSVDAGTAAYEQYFGPGTRLTVT.